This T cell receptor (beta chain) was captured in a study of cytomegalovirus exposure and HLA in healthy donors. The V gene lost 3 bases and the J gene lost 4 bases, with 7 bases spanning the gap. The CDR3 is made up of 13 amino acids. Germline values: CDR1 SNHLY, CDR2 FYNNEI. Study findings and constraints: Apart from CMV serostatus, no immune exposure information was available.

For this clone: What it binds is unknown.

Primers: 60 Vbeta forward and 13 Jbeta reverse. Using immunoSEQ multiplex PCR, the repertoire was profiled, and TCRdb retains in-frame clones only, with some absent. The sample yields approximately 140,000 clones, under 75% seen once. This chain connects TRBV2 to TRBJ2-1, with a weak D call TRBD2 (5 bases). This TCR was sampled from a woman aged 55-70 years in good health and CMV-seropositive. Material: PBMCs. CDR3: CASSDGGYNEQFF. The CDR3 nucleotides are TGTGCCAGCAGTGATGGCGGGTACAATGAGCAGTTCTTC.